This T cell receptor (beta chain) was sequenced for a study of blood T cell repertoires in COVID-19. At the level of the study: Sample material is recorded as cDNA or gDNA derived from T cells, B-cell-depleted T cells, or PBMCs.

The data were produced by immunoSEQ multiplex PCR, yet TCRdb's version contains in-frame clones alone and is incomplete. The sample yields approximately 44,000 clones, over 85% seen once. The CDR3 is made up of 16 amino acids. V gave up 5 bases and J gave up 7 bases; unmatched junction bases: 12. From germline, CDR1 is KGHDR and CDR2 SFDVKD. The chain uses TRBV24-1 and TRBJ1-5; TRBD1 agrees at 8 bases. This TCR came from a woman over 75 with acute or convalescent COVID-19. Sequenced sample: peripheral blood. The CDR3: CATSVLDRVLGQPQHF. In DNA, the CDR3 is TGTGCCACCAGTGTACTGGACAGGGTTCTCGGGCAGCCCCAGCATTTT.